Each of the 26 T cell receptor beta chains below was sequenced from the same sample in a study of shared clonotypes between healthy human individuals. The table came from immunoSEQ multiplex PCR; TCRdb's copy has only in-frame clones and leaves some out. This table holds around 2.1 million clones, approximately 96% found once. Sequencing was performed on naive CD4+ T cells sorted from blood. Subset: CD45RA+ positively selected. These receptors came from a man between 18 and 35 years old in good health.

The chain joins TRBV6-5 to TRBJ1-1; D gene ambiguous. Germline CDR1 is MNHEY and CDR2 is SVGAGI. Trimming stripped 7 bases from V and 0 bases from J, with 9 bases between. This CDR3 contains 13 residues. The CDR3 is CASNDKLNTEAFF. In DNA form, the CDR3 reads TGTGCCAGCAATGACAAATTGAACACTGAAGCTTTCTTT.

This chain joins TRBV11-2 and TRBJ1-3; D may be TRBD1 (5 bases). V lost 5 bases to trimming and J lost 0 bases, with 11 bases between them. This CDR3 is built from 15 residues. The germline V gene encodes CDR1 SGHAT and CDR2 FQNNGV. The CDR3 is CASSRGSISGNTIYF. The CDR3 nucleotides read TGTGCCAGCAGCCGGGGGTCAATCTCTGGAAACACCATATATTTT.

The chain joins TRBV19 to TRBJ1-5, with D perhaps matching TRBD1 (6 bases). The V and J ends lost 5 bases and 1 base respectively, with 15 bases between them. Per germline, CDR1 LNHDA and CDR2 SQIVND (reference sequence). The CDR3 runs to 16 residues. The CDR3 protein is CASSDTGTTSNQPQHF. In DNA form, the CDR3 reads TGTGCCAGTAGTGACACCGGGACAACGAGCAATCAGCCCCAGCATTTT. The full variable domain, completed using reference TRBV19 and TRBJ1-5, is DGGITQSPKYLFRKEGQNVTLSCEQNLNHDAMYWYRQDPGQGLRLIYYSQIVNDFQKGDIAEGYSVSREKKESFPLTVTSAQKNPTAFYLCASSDTGTTSNQPQHFGDGTRLSIL.

The chain uses TRBV9 and TRBJ2-7, with 7 positions matching TRBD1. In germline, CDR1 is SGDLS, CDR2 YYNGEE. Trimming cost V 3 bases and J 5 bases; bases outside gene matches: 11. This CDR3 is 15 amino acids long. CDR3 sequence (DNA): TGTGCCAGCAGCGCAACAGGGGTCGGTATCCACGAGCAGTACTTC. It specifies CASSATGVGIHEQYF.

The V and J genes are TRBV21-1 and TRBJ2-5; TRBD2, the D gene given by the table, was not confirmed from the DNA. TRBV21-1 has pseudogene status. The CDR3 has 15 amino acids. CDR3 residues: CASIPKDFTQETQYF. CDR3 DNA sequence: TGTGCCAGCATCCCGAAGGACTTCACTCAAGAGACCCAGTACTTC.

The chain is built from TRBV10-3 and TRBJ2-3; 7 bases are a match to TRBD2. The length of the CDR3 is 16 residues. Germline assignment: CDR1 ENHRY and CDR2 SYGVKD. Unmatched junction bases numbered 12, after V lost 6 bases and J lost 3 bases. The CDR3 protein is CAISPLVGGGTDTQYF. The CDR3 bases are TGTGCCATCAGCCCGCTTGTCGGGGGAGGGACAGATACGCAGTATTTT.

The chain combines TRBV7-8 with TRBJ1-2; D might be TRBD1 (6 bases). V shed 5 bases and J shed 13 bases, with 23 bases lying between them. CDR3 length: 14 amino acids. Germline V lookup: CDR1 SGHVS, CDR2 FQNEAQ. The DNA of the CDR3 is TGTGCCAGCAGCGTACAGGGAGTAGCCCCCCGGCTCACCTTC. Amino acids: CASSVQGVAPRLTF.

V usage is TRBV7-2 and J usage is TRBJ2-2, with TRBD2 as a possible D gene (6 bases). Per germline, CDR1 SGHTA and CDR2 FQGNSA. V was shortened by 1 base and J by 3 bases, with 12 bases between the two germline ends. CDR3 length equals 16 residues. In DNA, the CDR3 is TGTGCCAGCAGCTTAGACGCTAGCGCCTACACCGGGGAGCTGTTTTTT. Protein: CASSLDASAYTGELFF. The full variable domain, in which reference TRBV7-2 and TRBJ2-2 provide the parts outside the CDR3, is GAGVSQSPSNKVTEKGKDVELRCDPISGHTALYWYRQSLGQGLEFLIYFQGNSAPDKSGLPSDRFSAERTGGSVSTLTIQRTQQEDSAVYLCASSLDASAYTGELFFGEGSRLTVL.

The rearrangement links TRBV4-3 to TRBJ2-3; 7 bases are a match to TRBD2. The CDR3 is 18 residues long. Germline V gene lookup returns CDR1 LGHNA and CDR2 YSLEER. Trimming at V came to 0 bases and at J to 1 base, leaving 10 bases not matched to a gene. The CDR3 is CASSQETSKRGGTDTQYF. DNA for the CDR3: TGCGCCAGCAGCCAAGAAACATCCAAGCGGGGAGGCACAGATACGCAGTATTTT.

The chain employs TRBV19 and TRBJ2-5, with D possibly being TRBD2 (5 bases). Trimming shortened V by 2 bases and J by 3 bases, and 7 bases separated the two germline ends. The CDR3 runs to 13 residues. Germline V gene data show CDR1 as LNHDA and CDR2 as SQIVND (reference sequence). The CDR3 coding sequence is TGTGCCAGTAGTATAACTAGGAAAGAGACCCAGTACTTC. As protein: CASSITRKETQYF.

The chain is built from TRBV6-1 and TRBJ1-2; TRBD1 matches 9 bases. With V trimmed by 5 bases and J by 11 bases, 9 bases remained unmatched. The length of the CDR3 is 13 residues. CDR1 and CDR2 from the germline V gene are MNHNS and SASEGT. For the CDR3, the DNA is TGTGCCAGCAGTTCCGGGACAGGGATCGGGTACACCTTC. Translating gives CASSSGTGIGYTF.

The V gene is TRBV19, the J gene TRBJ2-2; D is undetermined. V was cut by 0 bases and J by 6 bases, with 17 bases left in between. CDR3 length: 17 residues. CDR1 and CDR2 from the germline V gene are LNHDA and SQIVND (reference sequence). Here the CDR3 reads CASSIDLDGRWAGELFF. The CDR3 coding sequence is TGTGCCAGTAGTATAGACTTGGACGGTCGCTGGGCCGGGGAGCTGTTTTTT.

The rearrangement links TRBV14 to TRBJ1-4; possible D gene TRBD1, 5 bases. The V and J ends lost 7 bases and 7 bases respectively, with 22 bases between them. The CDR3 covers 16 residues. Looked up from germline, CDR1 is SGHDN and CDR2 is FVKESK. The CDR3 protein is CASITGDPRMCEKLFF. The CDR3 DNA sequence: TGTGCCAGCATTACAGGAGACCCACGTATGTGTGAAAAACTGTTTTTT.

On this clone: Other DNA sequences in this sample translate to the same CDR3. This chain joins TRBV28 and TRBJ2-7; D not certain. Germline values: CDR1 MDHEN, CDR2 SYDVKM. The germline V and J ends were trimmed by 8 bases and 4 bases, with 6 bases remaining between them. The CDR3 totals 10 residues. The CDR3 DNA follows: TGTGCCAGCGGCCCGTACGAGCAGTACTTC. It codes for CASGPYEQYF.

The chain uses TRBV4-3 and TRBJ1-4; D gene uncertain. Deletions cut 0 bases from V and 8 bases from J, with 10 bases between. Looked up from germline, CDR1 is LGHNA and CDR2 is YSLEER. The CDR3 has 14 amino acids. In nucleotides, the CDR3 is TGCGCCAGCAGCCAAGACTCTGTGGGGGAAAAACTGTTTTTT. This encodes CASSQDSVGEKLFF.

J is TRBJ2-7 and V is TRBV21-1; the D call TRBD2 from the table was never checked on the DNA. TRBV21-1 is annotated as a pseudogene. The CDR3 runs 17 residues. CDR3 protein: CASSKVTIQGGEGEQYF. The CDR3 DNA reads as TGTGCCAGCAGCAAAGTTACTATACAGGGAGGGGAGGGCGAGCAGTACTTC.

The rearrangement joins TRBV28 to TRBJ2-7; 9 positions match TRBD1. The CDR3 runs 15 residues. V gave up 6 bases and J gave up 7 bases; unmatched junction bases: 13. Looked up from germline, CDR1 is MDHEN and CDR2 is SYDVKM. The CDR3 protein is CASSMFGQGSREQYF. The DNA of the CDR3 is TGTGCCAGCAGCATGTTCGGACAGGGGTCGAGGGAGCAGTACTTC.

The V and J genes are TRBV18 and TRBJ1-2, with 7 positions matching TRBD1. CDR1 and CDR2 from the germline V gene are KGHSH and LQKENI. V shed 5 bases and J 1 base; nucleotides not matched to a gene: 4. The CDR3 consists of 14 residues. The CDR3 region is CASSVGQLNYGYTF. CDR3 sequence (DNA): TGTGCCAGCTCAGTGGGACAGCTTAACTATGGCTACACCTTC.

The CDR3 spells CASSYDHSGNTIYF. Written as DNA, the CDR3 is TGTGCCAGCAGTTATGACCACTCTGGAAACACCATATATTTT. The rearrangement links TRBV6-5 to TRBJ1-3; no reliable D call. Trimming took off 3 bases at V and 0 bases at J, with 6 bases between the two ends. The CDR3 is 14 residues long. Germline loops: CDR1 MNHEY, CDR2 SVGAGI.

V gene TRBV10-3 combines with J gene TRBJ2-5; 14 nucleotides line up with TRBD2. Germline CDR1 and CDR2: ENHRY and SYGVKD. J lost 4 bases, V lost 11 bases, and 6 bases had no gene match. The CDR3 runs 14 residues. For the CDR3, the DNA is TGTGCCTCGACTAGCGGGGGGGCGAGAGAGACCCAGTACTTC. Amino acids: CASTSGGARETQYF.

J is TRBJ1-6 and V is TRBV30; 9 bases match TRBD1. The CDR3 is 13 amino acids. Looked up from germline, CDR1 is GTSNPN and CDR2 is SVGIG (reference sequence). Germline trimming cut 5 bases from V and 7 bases from J; bases unmatched to any gene: 3. CDR3 nucleotide sequence: TGTGCCTGGGAAGGACAGGGGAATTCACCCCTCCACTTT. This codes for CAWEGQGNSPLHF.

This chain uses TRBV5-6 with TRBJ2-5; 10 bases line up with TRBD1. The CDR3 sequence is 17 residues long. V gave up 1 base and J gave up 2 bases; unmatched junction bases: 8. CDR1 SGHDT and CDR2 YYEEEE come from the germline V gene. The chain's CDR3 is CASSLRPGQGIQETQYF. The CDR3 DNA reads as TGTGCCAGCAGCTTGAGACCGGGACAGGGGATTCAAGAGACCCAGTACTTC.

This rearrangement joins TRBV5-4 to TRBJ1-4, with 8 bases that match TRBD1. Germline values: CDR1 SGHNT, CDR2 YYREEE (reference sequence). The CDR3 extends over 15 amino acids. The V segment lost 1 base and the J segment 8 bases; nucleotides outside the gene matches: 7. CDR3 protein: CASSLMTGVGEKLFF. The CDR3, as DNA: TGTGCCAGCAGCTTGATGACAGGGGTGGGGGAAAAACTGTTTTTT.

DNA of the CDR3: TGTGCCAGCAGTTACCCAGACGGTTATAGCAATCAGCCCCAGCATTTT. It specifies CASSYPDGYSNQPQHF. The chain combines TRBV6-5 with TRBJ1-5; D remains unclear. From germline, CDR1 is MNHEY and CDR2 SVGAGI. V was shortened by 2 bases and J by 0 bases, with 11 bases between the two germline ends. CDR3 length: 16 amino acids.

Worth noting for this clone: Relative to the germline gene, one junction end is altered; a read error may explain this. V is TRBV7-7 and J is TRBJ2-5; D unresolved. There are 13 residues in the CDR3. Germline V gives CDR1 SSHAT, CDR2 FNYEAQ (reference sequence). The CDR3 sequence is CASSSGVLETQYF. As DNA, the CDR3 is TGTGCTAGCAGCTCGGGCGTGCTGGAGACCCAGTACTTC.

The chain is built from TRBV4-1 and TRBJ2-5, with D perhaps TRBD1 (5 bases). CDR1 MGHRA and CDR2 YSYEKL come from the germline V gene. The CDR3 is 13 amino acids. With 3 bases removed from V and 4 bases from J, the gap between germline ends came to 9 bases. CDR3 region: CASSHQGGETQYF. CDR3 DNA sequence: TGCGCCAGCAGCCACCAGGGTGGAGAGACCCAGTACTTC.